A selection of T cell receptor beta chains follows, all from one sample in a study of identical twins. TCRdb re-called the 5' RACE reads through MiXCR, storing one row per CDR3 protein. The sample contains about 290,000 distinct CDR3 sequences, roughly 10% of which appear only once. These data also featured in a second study, about yellow fever vaccine responses in identical twins.

The sequenced sample was CD8+ T cells sorted from blood. The receptors were gathered from a woman in her late teens or twenties in good health. Both conserved end residues are part of each CDR3. D genes are given only for firm matches.

CDR3 protein | V gene | D gene | J gene
CASSSDFNEQFF | TRBV6-2/TRBV6-3 | NA | TRBJ2-1
CASSEPAGYQPQHF | TRBV10-2 | NA | TRBJ1-5
CASSLEVLPQETQYF | TRBV11-2 | NA | TRBJ2-5
CASSSPTAGGYEQYF | TRBV12-3/TRBV12-4 | TRBD2 | TRBJ2-7
CASSYSRSSWWQFF | TRBV6-5 | NA | TRBJ2-1
CSAAGTGANVLTF | TRBV29-1 | NA | TRBJ2-6
CASYNDDTDTQYF | TRBV7-2 | NA | TRBJ2-3
CASSYGVGVDEAFF | TRBV6-2/TRBV6-3 | NA | TRBJ1-1
CASSVGQPGNSPLHF | TRBV27 | TRBD1 | TRBJ1-6
CASGLFRGLEETQYF | TRBV12-5 | NA | TRBJ2-5
CASSGTGVNQPQHF | TRBV27 | TRBD1 | TRBJ1-5
CASTFGALQVRTYEQYF | TRBV12-3/TRBV12-4 | NA | TRBJ2-7
CSVGTENYNEQFF | TRBV29-1 | TRBD1 | TRBJ2-1
CASSDENRITGELFF | TRBV9 | NA | TRBJ2-2
CASSRGAEYEQFF | TRBV5-1 | NA | TRBJ2-1
CASSLEAGGPGLGQYF | TRBV11-2 | TRBD2 | TRBJ2-5
CASSLAGGPYSTDTQYF | TRBV5-6 | NA | TRBJ2-3
CASTTDSTGISSYEQYF | TRBV28 | NA | TRBJ2-7
CASSEDRGLGGELFF | TRBV7-8 | TRBD1 | TRBJ2-2
CSGRVRGTNTGELFF | TRBV20-1 | NA | TRBJ2-2
CASSAGRDRGLRTGELFF | TRBV9 | TRBD1 | TRBJ2-2
CASSTSGGTDTQYF | TRBV7-2 | TRBD2 | TRBJ2-3
CASSPGDWNEQFF | TRBV4-2 | NA | TRBJ2-1
CASTWASGKVLDTQYF | TRBV7-2 | TRBD2 | TRBJ2-3
CASSLRPAGVEQYF | TRBV5-6 | NA | TRBJ2-7
CASIKLGDSKNIQYF | TRBV2 | NA | TRBJ2-4
CASSEGGASYEQYF | TRBV4-3 | NA | TRBJ2-7
CASSVGNSYEQYF | TRBV9 | NA | TRBJ2-7
CASTLYGTSHQETQYF | TRBV6-1 | TRBD2 | TRBJ2-5
CASSLDRVMNTEAFF | TRBV13 | NA | TRBJ1-1
CASSQLAGGVDEQFF | TRBV4-1 | TRBD2 | TRBJ2-1
CCARDLSGLAGDSYNEQFF | TRBV20-1 | TRBD2 | TRBJ2-1
CASSFGRTSGYNEQFF | TRBV7-2 | TRBD2 | TRBJ2-1
CASSSGTGNTGELFF | TRBV28 | TRBD1 | TRBJ2-2
CASSDGPRSYEQYF | TRBV2 | NA | TRBJ2-7
CASREGGQDSGYTF | TRBV7-9 | TRBD1 | TRBJ1-2
CASGGGLYNEQFF | TRBV28 | TRBD2 | TRBJ2-1
CASSLARRGADTQYF | TRBV7-2 | TRBD2 | TRBJ2-3
CASSWTGANTDTQYF | TRBV12-3/TRBV12-4 | TRBD1 | TRBJ2-3
CASSLGTGTSGTYEQFF | TRBV5-1 | TRBD2 | TRBJ2-1
CATSRVRGVETQYF | TRBV15 | NA | TRBJ2-5
CASSQDRTGANTGELFF | TRBV4-2 | NA | TRBJ2-2
CACRTNPGLADINEQFF | TRBV12-3/TRBV12-4 | TRBD2 | TRBJ2-1
CASTDLGHSLRNEQFF | TRBV28 | NA | TRBJ2-1
CASSPTGDEQYF | TRBV4-1 | TRBD1 | TRBJ2-7
CSVRGGGGELFF | TRBV29-1 | NA | TRBJ2-2
CASSPSSSTDTQYF | TRBV28 | NA | TRBJ2-3
CASSQDRLAGSEQYF | TRBV4-3 | TRBD2 | TRBJ2-7
CASSGRVNEQFF | TRBV19 | TRBD2 | TRBJ2-1
CASSSGEDTQYF | TRBV7-9 | TRBD2 | TRBJ2-3